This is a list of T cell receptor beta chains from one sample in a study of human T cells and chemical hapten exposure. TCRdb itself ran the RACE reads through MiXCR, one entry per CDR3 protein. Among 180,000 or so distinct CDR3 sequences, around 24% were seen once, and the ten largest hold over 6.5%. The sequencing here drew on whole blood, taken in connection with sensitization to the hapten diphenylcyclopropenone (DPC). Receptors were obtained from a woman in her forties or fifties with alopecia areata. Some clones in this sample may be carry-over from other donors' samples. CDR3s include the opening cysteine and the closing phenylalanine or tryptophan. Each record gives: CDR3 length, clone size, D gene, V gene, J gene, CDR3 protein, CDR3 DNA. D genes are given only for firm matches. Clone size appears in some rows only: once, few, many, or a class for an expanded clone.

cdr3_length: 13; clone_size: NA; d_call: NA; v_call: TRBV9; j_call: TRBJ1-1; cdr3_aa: CASSVDPVVEAFF; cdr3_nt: TGTGCCAGCAGCGTAGACCCGGTAGTCGAAGCTTTCTTT
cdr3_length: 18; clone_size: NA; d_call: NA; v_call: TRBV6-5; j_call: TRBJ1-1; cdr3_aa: CASSYLGRPAGRPPRAFF; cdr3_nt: TGTGCCAGCAGTTACTTGGGGCGGCCGGCCGGGCGGCCCCCGCGAGCTTTCTTT
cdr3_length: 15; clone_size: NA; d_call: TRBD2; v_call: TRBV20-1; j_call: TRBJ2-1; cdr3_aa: CSARVAGDYYNEQFF; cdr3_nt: TGCAGTGCTAGAGTTGCGGGGGACTACTACAATGAGCAGTTCTTC
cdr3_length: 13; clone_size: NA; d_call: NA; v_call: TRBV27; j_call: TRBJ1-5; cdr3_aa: CASSLSLTGPQHF; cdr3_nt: TGTGCCAGCAGTTTATCCCTGACCGGTCCCCAGCATTTT
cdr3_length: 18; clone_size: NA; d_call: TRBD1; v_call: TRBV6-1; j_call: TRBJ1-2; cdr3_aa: CASSEITAGGIPVHGYTF; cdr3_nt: TGTGCCAGCAGTGAAATTACGGCAGGGGGGATCCCTGTTCATGGCTACACCTTC
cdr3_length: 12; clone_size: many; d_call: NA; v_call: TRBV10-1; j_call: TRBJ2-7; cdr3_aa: CASSDQTYEQYF; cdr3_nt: TGCGCCAGCAGTGACCAAACCTACGAGCAGTACTTC
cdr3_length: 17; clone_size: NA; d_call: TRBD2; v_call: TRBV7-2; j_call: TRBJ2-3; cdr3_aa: CASSLRWRELGTDTQYF; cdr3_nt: TGTGCCAGCAGCTTACGGTGGCGGGAGTTGGGCACAGATACGCAGTATTTT
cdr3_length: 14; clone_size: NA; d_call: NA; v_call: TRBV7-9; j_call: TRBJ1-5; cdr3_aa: CASSLGEGTQPQHF; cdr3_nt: TGTGCCAGCAGCTTAGGCGAGGGAACTCAGCCCCAGCATTTT
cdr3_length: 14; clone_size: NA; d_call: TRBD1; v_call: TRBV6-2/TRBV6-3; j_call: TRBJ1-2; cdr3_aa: CASNNNAGGDGYTF; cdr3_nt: TGTGCCAGCAATAATAACGCAGGGGGCGATGGCTACACCTTC
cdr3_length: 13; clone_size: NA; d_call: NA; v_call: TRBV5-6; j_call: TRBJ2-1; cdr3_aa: CASSFFGGDEQFF; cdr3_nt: TGTGCCAGCAGCTTTTTCGGTGGGGATGAGCAGTTCTTC
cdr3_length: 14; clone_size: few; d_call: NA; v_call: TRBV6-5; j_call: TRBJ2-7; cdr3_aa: CASSRGSQAYEQYF; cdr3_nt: TGTGCCAGCAGTCGGGGGTCTCAGGCCTACGAGCAGTACTTC
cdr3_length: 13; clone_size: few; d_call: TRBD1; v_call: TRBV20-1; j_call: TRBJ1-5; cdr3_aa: CSARGTGGEPQHF; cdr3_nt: TGCAGTGCTAGGGGGACAGGGGGAGAGCCCCAGCATTTT
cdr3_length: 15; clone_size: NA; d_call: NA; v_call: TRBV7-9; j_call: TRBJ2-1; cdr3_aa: CASSLGRGPDNEQFF; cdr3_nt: TGTGCCAGCAGCTTAGGCCGGGGACCAGACAATGAGCAGTTCTTC
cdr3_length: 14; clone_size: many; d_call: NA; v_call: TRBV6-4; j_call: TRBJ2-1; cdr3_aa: CASSASTQGREQFF; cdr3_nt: TGTGCCAGCAGTGCTTCTACTCAGGGCAGGGAGCAGTTCTTC
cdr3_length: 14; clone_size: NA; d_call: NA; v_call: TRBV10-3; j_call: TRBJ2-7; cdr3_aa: CAISESASSYEQYF; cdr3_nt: TGTGCCATCAGTGAGTCGGCTAGCAGCTACGAGCAGTACTTC
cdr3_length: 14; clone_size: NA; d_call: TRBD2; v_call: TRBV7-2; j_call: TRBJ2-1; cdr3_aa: CASSSGLVAKTQFF; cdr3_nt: TGTGCCAGCAGCTCGGGACTAGTTGCAAAGACGCAGTTCTTC
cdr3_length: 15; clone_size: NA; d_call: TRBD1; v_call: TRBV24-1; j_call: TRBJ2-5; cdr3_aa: CATSDRTGGAETQYF; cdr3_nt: TGTGCCACCAGTGACAGGACAGGGGGCGCCGAGACCCAGTACTTC
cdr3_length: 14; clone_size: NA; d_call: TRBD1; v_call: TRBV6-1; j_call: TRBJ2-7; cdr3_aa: CASTTTGGPYEQYF; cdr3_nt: TGTGCCAGCACTACGACAGGGGGCCCCTACGAGCAGTACTTC
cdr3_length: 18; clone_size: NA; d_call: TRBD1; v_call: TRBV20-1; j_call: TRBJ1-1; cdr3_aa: CSARDEGVRDRGRTEAFF; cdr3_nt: TGCAGTGCTAGAGACGAGGGGGTACGGGACAGGGGACGAACTGAAGCTTTCTTT
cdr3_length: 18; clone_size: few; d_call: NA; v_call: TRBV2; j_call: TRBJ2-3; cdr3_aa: CASKPAPLDWRIADTQYF; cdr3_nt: TGTGCCAGCAAGCCGGCACCCCTGGATTGGAGAATAGCAGATACGCAGTATTTT
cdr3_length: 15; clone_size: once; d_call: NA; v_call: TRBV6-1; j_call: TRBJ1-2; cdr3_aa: CASRLEEGPNYGYTF; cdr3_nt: TGTGCCAGCAGGCTTGAAGAGGGCCCCAACTATGGCTACACCTTC
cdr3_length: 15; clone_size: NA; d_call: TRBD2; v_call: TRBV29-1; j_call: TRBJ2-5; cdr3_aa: CSVDLAGDPGETQYF; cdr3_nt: TGCAGCGTTGATCTAGCGGGAGACCCGGGGGAGACCCAGTACTTC
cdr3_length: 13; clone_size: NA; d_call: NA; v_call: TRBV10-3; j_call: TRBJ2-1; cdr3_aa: CATLESSYNEQFF; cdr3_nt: TGTGCCACACTTGAGAGCTCCTACAATGAGCAGTTCTTC
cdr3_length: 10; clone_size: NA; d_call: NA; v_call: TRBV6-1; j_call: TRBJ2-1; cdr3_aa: CASRWAEQFF; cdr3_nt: TGTGCCAGCAGGTGGGCTGAGCAGTTCTTC
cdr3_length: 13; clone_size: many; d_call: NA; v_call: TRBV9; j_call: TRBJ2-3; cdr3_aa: CASSLSSTDTQYF; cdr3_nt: TGTGCCAGCAGCCTCTCTTCCACAGATACGCAGTATTTT